This TCR beta chain was recorded in a study of Graves' ophthalmopathy and Graves' hyperthyroidism. CDR1 and CDR2 from the germline V gene are MNHNS and SASEGT. CDR3 size: 13 residues. V was cut by 5 bases and J by 4 bases, with 11 bases left in between. The study enrolled ophthalmopathy donors with moderate-to-severe activity, CAS ≥3, NOSPECS ≥4 and duration under 3 months. Patients were excluded if they had other autoimmune diseases or uncontrolled infections, and likewise if pregnancy or lactation applied. Diagnosis was based on clinical symptoms, serum thyroxine, TRAb, thyroid ultrasound and orbital computed tomography. This clonotype was observed at least ten times. The TCR beta CDR3 regions underwent amplification from RNA transcripts. An opening RT-PCR round employed HTBI primers and preceded a second-round multiplex PCR. TCRdb reprocessed the multiplex PCR reads with MiXCR, giving one entry per CDR3 protein. Among roughly 500,000 distinct CDR3 sequences listed, 13% to 15% were seen once.

The sequence came from a woman in her 30s with Graves' ophthalmopathy. The chain has TRBV6-1 and TRBJ1-2; the D gene is possibly TRBD1 (5 bases). The sequenced sample was blood. The CDR3 region is CASSRTPAYGYTF. For the CDR3, the DNA is TGTGCCAGCAGTCGGACACCAGCCTATGGCTACACCTTC.